This is a list of T cell receptor beta chains from one sample in a study of CD8+ T cells in alopecia areata. Using immunoSEQ multiplex PCR, the repertoire was profiled, and TCRdb retains in-frame clones only, with some absent. The sample lists about 140,000 clones, around 54% occurring once. Specimen: CD4+ T cells sorted from blood. These receptor sequences come from a human donor in good health. The CDR3 runs from the conserved cysteine through the conserved F or W.

V gene	J gene	CDR3 protein
TRBV2	TRBJ2-1	CASSERLAEIYNEQFF
TRBV7-9	TRBJ2-7	CASRRTVGYEQYF
TRBV5-4	TRBJ2-5	CASSLPGGETQYF
TRBV4-2	TRBJ2-3	CASSQGTSGPDTQYF
TRBV6-6	TRBJ2-1	CASSYQSGLAAEQFF
TRBV9	TRBJ2-3	CASSVGWSADTQYF
TRBV11-1	TRBJ2-3	CASSPSGTDTQYF
TRBV29-1	TRBJ1-2	CSVEKQAGGTGYTF
TRBV27	TRBJ1-5	CASSLKGLYPQHF
TRBV9	TRBJ2-7	CASSTAGGPREQYF
TRBV25-1	TRBJ1-4	CASSIMGTNEKLFF
TRBV4-1	TRBJ2-7	CASSQGSGRADEQYF
TRBV5-6	TRBJ2-7	CASSLQGFEQYF